This entry is about one T cell receptor beta chain. After extraction with the RNeasy kit, 0.5 to 1 ug of the RNA was reverse transcribed using random hexamers. With immunoSEQ multiplex PCR, TCR beta CDR3 was amplified across 54 Vbeta and 13 Jbeta. MiXCR was run by TCRdb on the immunoSEQ multiplex PCR reads, yielding one entry per CDR3 protein. The sample yields around 270,000 distinct CDR3 sequences, 89% seen once. The sample originates from a study of CD8 T cells in Susac syndrome. FACS was used to enrich TEMRA cells, whereas the CD8+ and CD4+ T cells were obtained by negative isolation. J gave up 5 bases and V 4 bases, and 9 bases lay outside the gene matches. This CDR3 contains 15 residues. The germline V gene encodes CDR1 MNHEY and CDR2 SMNVEV (reference sequence).

The chain is built from TRBV27 and TRBJ2-3; 7 nucleotides agree with TRBD1. The specimen was CD8+ T cells from PBMCs. The TCR sequence derives from a human donor with multiple sclerosis. The CDR3: CASSSGTVNRDTQYF. Here the CDR3 DNA reads TGTGCCAGCAGTTCCGGGACAGTAAATCGAGATACGCAGTATTTT.